The T cell receptor beta chain described here comes from a study of blood T cell repertoires in COVID-19. About the research overall: T cells, B-cell-depleted T cells, or PBMCs provided the cDNA or gDNA that served as material.

In the original analysis: Estimates of nucleated cell counts were drawn from the amplification of reference gene primers. The protocol was immunoSEQ multiplex PCR, while the TCRdb copy is restricted to in-frame clones and leaves out a portion. The V and J calls and clone size were taken over from that table, and D and trimming were inferred from the DNA. The repertoire holds a few hundred thousand clones, with about nine tenths as singletons. A single count supports this clone. The sample holds other DNA sequences that translate to the same CDR3. Germline V gene lookup returns CDR1 SGDLS and CDR2 YYNGEE. The CDR3 covers 14 residues. The V segment lost 2 bases and the J segment 2 bases; nucleotides outside the gene matches: 2.

The sample was PBMCs or T cells enriched from blood (not recorded which). The chain has TRBV9 and TRBJ1-1; 8 bases map to TRBD1. The TCR sequence derives from a woman aged 40 to 50 with acute COVID-19. The CDR3 reads CASSVGTGNTEAFF. The CDR3 nucleotides are TGTGCCAGCAGCGTCGGGACAGGTAACACTGAAGCTTTCTTT.